Below, 18 T cell receptor beta chains from the same sample are listed, as sequenced in a study of blood T cell repertoires in COVID-19. Profiled with immunoSEQ multiplex PCR; TCRdb holds only in-frame clones, not every one. This repertoire shows around 260,000 clones, about nine tenths found once; its top ten account for around 3%. Sequenced sample: peripheral blood. These receptors all stem from a woman in her twenties or thirties with active or convalescent COVID-19.

This rearrangement joins TRBV29-1 to TRBJ2-7; 8 bases match TRBD2. From germline, CDR1 is SQVTM and CDR2 ANQGSEA. The CDR3 loop spans 12 amino acids. The trim removed 7 bases at V and 3 bases at J, leaving 5 bases unmatched. The CDR3 nucleotides are TGCAGCGCTAGCGGGCCCCACTACGAGCAGTACTTC. It translates to CSASGPHYEQYF.

The J gene is TRBJ1-5, the V gene TRBV5-3; 8 nucleotides line up with TRBD1. TRBV5-3 is annotated as an ORF whose role is uncertain. The CDR3 runs 19 residues. V lost 2 bases to trimming and J lost 4 bases; unmatched junction nucleotides: 17. CDR3 sequence: CARSFGGGDGDRKNQPQHF. As DNA, the CDR3 is TGTGCCAGAAGCTTCGGAGGAGGGGATGGGGACAGGAAGAATCAGCCCCAGCATTTT.

To note about this clone: This is likely a read error, given that the CDR3 carries no conserved phenylalanine or tryptophan at its end. No DNA is shown, since the ends of the CDR3 on it are uncertain; the CDR3 is the one TCRdb lists. The chain couples TRBV11-2 to TRBJ2-7; no DNA check was done on the table's D call, TRBD1. Per germline, CDR1 SGHAT and CDR2 FQNNGV. Both ends counted, the CDR3 spans 13 residues. CDR3 in amino acids: CASSPLGGQGAIL.

The chain couples TRBV3-1 (or the pseudogene TRBV3-2) to TRBJ2-2; TRBD1 agrees at 8 bases. The CDR3 consists of 15 residues. Germline CDR1 and CDR2: LGHDT and YNNKEL (reference sequence). V shed 4 bases and J 4 bases; nucleotides not matched to a gene: 5. CDR3 DNA sequence: TGTGCCAGCAGCCTATGGACAGGGCCCACCGGGGAGCTGTTTTTT. Translating gives CASSLWTGPTGELFF.

The chain links TRBV30 to TRBJ2-2, with TRBD2 matching over 12 bases. This CDR3 spans 15 amino acids. V was pared by 1 base and J by 8 bases, with 5 bases of the junction left unmatched. Germline CDR1 is GTSNPN and CDR2 is SVGIG (reference sequence). The CDR3 loop is CAWSAGLAGVGELFF. In nucleotides, the CDR3 is TGTGCCTGGAGTGCGGGACTAGCGGGTGTGGGGGAGCTGTTTTTT.

The J gene is TRBJ1-1, the V gene TRBV28, with a tentative D call TRBD1 (5 bases). This CDR3 region has 14 residues. Germline V lookup: CDR1 MDHEN, CDR2 SYDVKM. V was trimmed by 6 bases and J by 0 bases, leaving 11 bases between them. CDR3 protein: CASRPQGLNTEAFF. In nucleotides, the CDR3 is TGTGCCAGCAGACCTCAGGGATTGAACACTGAAGCTTTCTTT.

The genes are TRBV6-5 and TRBJ2-2, with D perhaps TRBD2 (6 bases). Germline V gene lookup returns CDR1 MNHEY and CDR2 SVGAGI. The CDR3 contains 15 residues. Trimming pared 2 bases from V and 0 bases from J, leaving 7 bases between. The CDR3 DNA sequence: TGTGCCAGCAGTTACGGACTACCGAACACCGGGGAGCTGTTTTTT. Residues: CASSYGLPNTGELFF.

The genes are TRBV6-5 and TRBJ1-3; D unresolved. Trimming removed 6 bases from V and 5 bases from J, with 11 bases in between. The CDR3 has 13 residues. Germline-derived CDR1 and CDR2 are MNHEY and SVGAGI. The CDR3 region is CASSSRPRNTIYF. The CDR3 nucleotides are TGTGCCAGCAGCTCCAGGCCCCGAAACACCATATATTTT.

A single count supports this clone. The chain combines TRBV7-9 with TRBJ2-5; the D gene is possibly TRBD1 (6 bases). Germline V gene lookup returns CDR1 SEHNR and CDR2 FQNEAQ (reference sequence). CDR3 length: 15 residues. V was trimmed by 3 bases and J by 0 bases, leaving 11 bases between them. CDR3 sequence (DNA): TGTGCCAGCAGCTTGGTTACAGGGTACCAAGAGACCCAGTACTTC. Amino acids: CASSLVTGYQETQYF.

The rearrangement links TRBV6-4 to TRBJ1-2; D uncertain. V gave up 6 bases and J gave up 2 bases, with 13 bases separating them. Germline CDR1 is MRHNA and CDR2 is SNTAGT. There are 14 residues in the CDR3. This chain's CDR3 is CASRPSAGNYGYTF. The DNA of the CDR3 is TGTGCCAGCAGGCCCTCGGCGGGAAACTATGGCTACACCTTC.

The chain has TRBV27 and TRBJ1-1, with TRBD1 matching over 8 bases. Per the germline V gene, CDR1 is MNHEY and CDR2 is SMNVEV (reference sequence). There are 13 residues in the CDR3. J was trimmed by 4 bases and V by 7 bases; bases with no gene match: 5. The CDR3 loop is CASKGQGATEAFF. Written as DNA, the CDR3 is TGTGCCAGCAAGGGGCAGGGGGCCACTGAAGCTTTCTTT.

This chain links TRBV6-2 or TRBV6-3 with TRBJ1-1, with D possibly matching TRBD1 (6 bases). Germline loops: CDR1 MNHEY, CDR2 SVGEGT. The V end was cut by 5 bases, the J end by 3 bases, with 13 bases between. The CDR3 consists of 14 residues. The CDR3 DNA reads as TGTGCCAGCAGTGACCCTACAGGGTACACTGAAGCTTTCTTT. It codes for CASSDPTGYTEAFF.

This clone was observed a few times. This chain's CDR3 is CASSLGQGLTEQYF. CDR3 in DNA: TGTGCCAGCAGCCTGGGACAGGGCCTGACCGAGCAGTACTTC. This rearrangement joins TRBV9 to TRBJ2-7, with 9 bases aligning to TRBD1. CDR3 size: 14 residues. J lost 6 bases, V lost 4 bases, and 8 bases had no gene match. From germline, CDR1 is SGDLS and CDR2 YYNGEE.

The CDR3 nucleotides are TGTGCCAGCAGCTTGGCGGGGACAGGGATAGAGCAGTACTTC. Encoded protein: CASSLAGTGIEQYF. The gene calls are TRBV5-5 and TRBJ2-7, with TRBD1 identical over 9 bases. This CDR3 has 14 amino acids. Germline V CDR1 and CDR2: SGHKS, YYEKEE (reference sequence). V trimming: 0 bases; J trimming: 7 bases; junction bases outside the gene matches: 5. The full variable domain, its missing parts supplied by reference TRBV5-5 and TRBJ2-7, is DAGVTQSPTHLIKTRGQQVTLRCSPISGHKSVSWYQQVLGQGPQFIFQYYEKEERGRGNFPDRFSARQFPNYSSELNVNALLLGDSALYLCASSLAGTGIEQYFGPGTRLTVT.

The gene calls are TRBV7-9 and TRBJ2-5; 12 nucleotides match TRBD2. The CDR3 extends over 16 amino acids. Trimming cost V 5 bases and J 2 bases; bases outside gene matches: 6. Germline CDR1 is SEHNR and CDR2 is FQNEAQ (reference sequence). The CDR3 protein is CASSLTSGGRQETQYF. The CDR3 nucleotides are TGTGCCAGCAGCCTCACTAGCGGGGGGCGGCAAGAGACCCAGTACTTC.

The rearrangement links TRBV7-9 to TRBJ1-2, with D perhaps matching TRBD1 (6 bases). V was cut by 5 bases and J by 2 bases, with 9 bases left in between. The CDR3 is 13 amino acids. Looked up from germline, CDR1 is SEHNR and CDR2 is FQNEAQ (reference sequence). CDR3 sequence (DNA): TGTGCCAGCAGCCCCACAGGGAACTATGGCTACACCTTC. The encoded protein is CASSPTGNYGYTF. The full variable domain, rest sourced from reference TRBV7-9 and TRBJ1-2, is DTGVSQNPRHKITKRGQNVTFRCDPISEHNRLYWYRQTLGQGPEFLTYFQNEAQLEKSRLLSDRFSAERPKGSFSTLEIQRTEQGDSAMYLCASSPTGNYGYTFGSGTRLTVV.

CDR3 DNA: TGTGCCAGCAGCGTAGAGACCTCCCTAGTACAGTTCTTC. Translation gives CASSVETSLVQFF. This chain joins TRBV9 and TRBJ2-1; D unresolved. The V gene's germline CDR1 is SGDLS and CDR2 YYNGEE. The germline V and J ends were trimmed by 0 bases and 13 bases, with 14 bases remaining between them. The CDR3 contains 13 residues.

The CDR3 loop is CASSQVATGAYEQYF. The CDR3, as DNA: TGTGCCAGCAGCCAAGTCGCGACAGGGGCCTACGAGCAGTACTTC. The chain uses TRBV4-2 and TRBJ2-7; 8 nucleotides align to TRBD1. V lost 1 base and J lost 2; bases outside the gene matches: 4. CDR1 is LGHNA, CDR2 YNFKEQ, per germline. This CDR3 contains 15 residues.